This TCR beta chain was identified in a study of OX40 agonist ivuxolimab in advanced cancers. Study results and caveats: Fewer expanded clones were found on average in CD4+ than in CD8+ T cells.

The germline CDR1 and CDR2 sequences are SGHTA and FQGNSA. The CDR3 runs 14 residues. Trimming took off 4 bases at V and 4 bases at J, with 13 bases between the two ends. As to this clone: Its antigen is unidentified.

The method was immunoSEQ multiplex PCR; TCRdb's version includes in-frame clones alone and lacks a portion of them. The repertoire holds about 82,000 clones, with around 83% as singletons. The genes are TRBV7-2 and TRBJ1-2; TRBD1 is a possible D gene (6 bases). This specimen consisted of CD4+ or CD8+ T cells sorted from blood, obtained in a trial of the OX40 agonist ivuxolimab. The source of this sequence is an adult with an advanced solid tumor such as melanoma, head and neck, liver or kidney cancer. CDR3 DNA: TGTGCCAGCAGCTCTGGGGGGCAGGGCTATGGCTACACCTTC. Amino acid sequence: CASSSGGQGYGYTF.